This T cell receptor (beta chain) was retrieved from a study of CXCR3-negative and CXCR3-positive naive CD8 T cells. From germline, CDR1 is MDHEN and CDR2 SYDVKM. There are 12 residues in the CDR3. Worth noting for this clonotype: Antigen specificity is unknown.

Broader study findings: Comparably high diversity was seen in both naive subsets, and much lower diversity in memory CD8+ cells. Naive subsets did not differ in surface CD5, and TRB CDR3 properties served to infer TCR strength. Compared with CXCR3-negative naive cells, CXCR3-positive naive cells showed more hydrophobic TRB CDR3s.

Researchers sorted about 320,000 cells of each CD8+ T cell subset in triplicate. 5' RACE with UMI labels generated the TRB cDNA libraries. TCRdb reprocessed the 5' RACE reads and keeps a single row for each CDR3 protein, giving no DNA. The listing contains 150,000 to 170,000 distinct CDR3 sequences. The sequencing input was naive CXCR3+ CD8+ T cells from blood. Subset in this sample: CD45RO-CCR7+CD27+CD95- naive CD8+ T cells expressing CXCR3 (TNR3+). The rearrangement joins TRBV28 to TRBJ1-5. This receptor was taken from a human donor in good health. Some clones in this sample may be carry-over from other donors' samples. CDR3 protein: CASKDSNQPQHF.